This TCR beta chain derives from a study of shared clonotypes between healthy human individuals. General study points: Among the subsets, naive ones generally showed larger estimated richness than memory ones. It was the non-shared clonotypes that had lower generation probabilities than clonotypes shared by all four donors.

The CDR3 totals 13 residues. Germline V gives CDR1 ENHRY, CDR2 SYGVKD. V shed 6 bases and J 8 bases; nucleotides not matched to a gene: 6. A note on this clone: What it binds is not known.

Data came from immunoSEQ multiplex PCR; TCRdb stores just in-frame clones and leaves some out. This table holds 2 million to 2.5 million clones, 90% to 96% found once. This receptor was taken from a man aged 18 to 29 in good health. The sample taken for sequencing was naive CD4+ T cells sorted from blood. Subset of the sample: CD45RA+ positively selected. This chain links TRBV10-3 with TRBJ1-2, with 10 bases matching TRBD1. This chain's CDR3 is CAISRTGGEGYTF. CDR3 coding DNA: TGTGCCATCAGCAGGACAGGGGGTGAGGGCTACACCTTC.